The 27 T cell receptor beta chains reported below all come from one sample, sequenced in a study of response to subunit inactivated influenza vaccine listed by TCRdb under 2018. The library was built by means of RT-PCR. For sequencing, an Illumina HiSeq 2500 was employed. The public reads were reprocessed in TCRdb via fastp at Q25 and MiXCR, keeping in-frame beta chains. Records with the same CDR3 protein are collapsed into one entry carrying the most frequent genes and DNA. This sample comprises fewer than 550,000 distinct CDR3 sequences, roughly 25% of them detected only once. Jointly, the top ten make up 1.5% to 2% of the sample. The specimen comprised CD4+ T cells sorted from PBMCs, sampled 4 to 6 days after vaccination. The receptor set was obtained from a man aged 45-65 years who received an inactivated influenza vaccine. Donor details come from another sample of the same person, matched by shared clones.

The CDR3 DNA follows: TGTGCCATCAGTGCAGGGATGAACACTGAAGCTTTCTTT. Translating gives CAISAGMNTEAFF. The chain links TRBV10-3 to TRBJ1-1; D perhaps matches TRBD1 (5 bases). Trimming took off 4 bases at V and 0 bases at J, with 6 bases between the two ends. CDR3 size: 13 residues. The germline V gene has CDR1 ENHRY and CDR2 SYGVKD.

The CDR3: CSVLLAGVTSTDTQYF. The CDR3 DNA is TGCAGTGTTCTGCTAGCGGGGGTTACTAGCACAGATACGCAGTATTTT. The V and J genes are TRBV20-1 and TRBJ2-3; 10 nucleotides match TRBD2. Germline CDR1 is DFQATT and CDR2 is SNEGSKA (reference sequence). The CDR3 runs to 16 residues. Trimming took 7 bases from V and 0 from J; bases not matched to a gene: 10.

This clonotype appeared a few times. This chain connects TRBV20-1 to TRBJ2-2; 9 bases fit TRBD2. V trimming: 8 bases; J trimming: 4 bases; junction bases outside the gene matches: 5. The germline gives CDR1 DFQATT, CDR2 SNEGSKA (reference sequence). There are 13 residues in the CDR3. CDR3 amino acids: CSLTSGSTGELFF. The CDR3 bases are TGCAGTTTGACTAGCGGAAGCACCGGGGAGCTGTTTTTT.

The CDR3 is CASSFVRTTEAFF. As DNA, the CDR3 is TGTGCCAGCAGTTTCGTCAGGACCACTGAAGCTTTCTTT. The chain uses TRBV12-3 or TRBV12-4 and TRBJ1-1, with no clear D. The CDR3 totals 13 residues. The ends were cut back, 3 bases at V and 4 bases at J, with 9 bases in the middle.

The table lists this clonotype with a few counts. The rearrangement joins TRBV9 to TRBJ2-5; D may be TRBD1 (6 bases). Germline CDR1 reads SGDLS; CDR2 reads YYNGEE. This CDR3 contains 16 residues. V lost 1 base, J lost 4 bases, and 17 bases lay in between. For the CDR3, the DNA is TGTGCCAGCAGCGTACGAGCCCCAGGGGCGAGAGAGACCCAGTACTTC. Translated, it gives CASSVRAPGARETQYF.

This chain connects TRBV10-1 to TRBJ2-3, with 8 bases matching TRBD2. The length of the CDR3 is 15 residues. CDR1 and CDR2 from the germline V gene are WNHNN and SYGVQD (reference sequence). V was pared by 3 bases and J by 7 bases, with 9 bases of the junction left unmatched. Here the CDR3 reads CASSDSSGGYNTQYF. CDR3 nucleotide sequence: TGCGCCAGCAGTGATTCCAGCGGGGGTTATAATACGCAGTATTTT.

This clonotype was detected many times. The chain has TRBV6-1 and TRBJ1-2; 7 bases are shared with TRBD1. With V trimmed by 5 bases and J by 8 bases, 11 bases remained unmatched. The CDR3 covers 14 residues. CDR1 and CDR2 from the germline V gene are MNHNS and SASEGT. CDR3 bases: TGTGCCAGCAGTACAGGACAGGTCCGGGGCGGCTACACCTTC. Translated: CASSTGQVRGGYTF.

The gene calls are TRBV28 and TRBJ2-1; TRBD2 matches at 11 bases. CDR3 length equals 16 residues. Per the germline V gene, CDR1 is MDHEN and CDR2 is SYDVKM. The V segment lost 6 bases and the J segment 2 bases; nucleotides outside the gene matches: 6. The CDR3 reads CASSPLAGGAYNEQFF. The CDR3 coding sequence is TGTGCCAGCAGCCCTCTAGCGGGAGGCGCCTACAATGAGCAGTTCTTC.

This clonotype occurred a few times. V gene TRBV5-5 combines with J gene TRBJ2-3; TRBD2 matches at 7 bases. The trim removed 4 bases at V and 2 bases at J, leaving 4 bases unmatched. The germline V gene has CDR1 SGHKS and CDR2 YYEKEE (reference sequence). CDR3 length: 14 residues. The CDR3: CASSTGGLTDTQYF. The DNA of the CDR3 is TGTGCCAGCAGCACGGGGGGTCTCACAGATACGCAGTATTTT. Full variable domain (remainder filled in from reference TRBV5-5 and TRBJ2-3): DAGVTQSPTHLIKTRGQQVTLRCSPISGHKSVSWYQQVLGQGPQFIFQYYEKEERGRGNFPDRFSARQFPNYSSELNVNALLLGDSALYLCASSTGGLTDTQYFGPGTRLTVL.

This chain links TRBV12-3 or TRBV12-4 with TRBJ2-1; D unclear. The CDR3 consists of 14 residues. The V gene lost 2 bases and the J gene lost 6 bases, with 11 bases spanning the gap. CDR3 residues: CASSLRAPGNEQFF. The CDR3, as DNA: TGTGCCAGCAGTTTAAGGGCCCCGGGCAATGAGCAGTTCTTC.

This clonotype turned up a few times. DNA for the CDR3: TGCAGTGCTAAGGAGGACCGCGGGGGGAATGAGCAGTTCTTC. Translated, it gives CSAKEDRGGNEQFF. This chain links TRBV20-1 with TRBJ2-1; 8 bases match TRBD2. Losses at the gene ends were 4 bases for V and 7 bases for J; bases not matched to a gene: 9. This CDR3 comprises 14 residues. Per the germline V gene, CDR1 is DFQATT and CDR2 is SNEGSKA (reference sequence).

The chain has TRBV10-3 and TRBJ2-1, with 7 bases aligning to TRBD2. There are 13 residues in the CDR3. Germline values: CDR1 ENHRY, CDR2 SYGVKD. V dropped 6 bases and J dropped 9; count of bases not matched to a gene: 8. The CDR3 region has the DNA TGTGCCATCAGCCTAGCGGCCGACAGTGAGCAGTTCTTC. Translated, it gives CAISLAADSEQFF.

This clonotype has at least ten counts. The CDR3 nucleotides read TGTGCCAGCAGTTTAACGAGGGGGCCCCAGCATTTT. Translating gives CASSLTRGPQHF. V and J are TRBV12-3 or TRBV12-4 and TRBJ1-5; tentative D call: TRBD1 (5 bases). Trimming pared 2 bases from V and 9 bases from J, leaving 8 bases between. The CDR3 totals 12 residues.

The rearrangement joins TRBV4-3 to TRBJ2-3; 11 bases are a match to TRBD1. J lost 3 bases, V lost 0 bases, and 2 bases had no gene match. The CDR3 loop spans 16 amino acids. Germline loops: CDR1 LGHNA, CDR2 YSLEER. The CDR3 loop reads CASSQDGTGGTDTQYF. For the CDR3, the DNA is TGCGCCAGCAGCCAAGATGGGACAGGGGGGACAGATACGCAGTATTTT.

The rearrangement uses TRBV5-1 and TRBJ1-1; 7 bases fit TRBD1. The junction had 14 bases not matched to a gene; V was cut back by 5 bases and J by 7 bases. The germline CDR1 and CDR2 sequences are SGHRS and YFSETQ. The CDR3 loop spans 15 amino acids. The CDR3 sequence: CASSHRGGGADEAFF. In DNA, the CDR3 is TGCGCCAGCAGTCATCGGGGAGGGGGCGCAGATGAAGCTTTCTTT.

The V call is TRBV20-1, the J call TRBJ2-3, with D maybe TRBD2 (5 bases). V lost 6 bases to trimming and J lost 9 bases, with 13 bases between them. Germline V lookup: CDR1 DFQATT, CDR2 SNEGSKA (reference sequence). The CDR3 has 11 residues. The CDR3 sequence: CSAPTRGTQYF. In DNA, the CDR3 is TGCAGTGCCCCGACCCGAGGGACGCAGTATTTT.

This clonotype showed up many times. The chain has TRBV4-2 and TRBJ1-1, with 7 nucleotides matching TRBD1. The junction had 15 bases not matched to a gene; V was cut back by 1 base and J by 1 base. This CDR3 spans 19 amino acids. CDR1 and CDR2 from the germline V gene are LGHNA and YNFKEQ. CDR3 bases: TGTGCCAGCAGCCAAGTCGGAGGAGGGGGCTGGGGAGCGAACACTGAAGCTTTCTTT. Its protein is CASSQVGGGGWGANTEAFF.

This clonotype appeared a few times. The chain recombines TRBV6-2 or TRBV6-3 with TRBJ2-4, with D maybe TRBD1 (6 bases). Trimming pared 7 bases from V and 0 bases from J, leaving 13 bases between. In germline, CDR1 is MNHEY, CDR2 SVGEGT. The CDR3 spans 15 residues. Written as DNA, the CDR3 is TGTGCCAGCACCGTGACAGGAGTAGCCAAAAACATTCAGTACTTC. Its translation: CASTVTGVAKNIQYF.

In this sample, this clonotype turned up a few times. V is TRBV28 and J is TRBJ1-2, with 7 bases matching TRBD1. From germline, CDR1 is MDHEN and CDR2 SYDVKM. The V and J ends lost 4 bases and 4 bases, in that order; junction bases with no gene match: 6. CDR3 length: 14 residues. CDR3 sequence (DNA): TGTGCCAGCAGTTCAGGGGGACAGAGCTATGGCTACACCTTC. Protein product: CASSSGGQSYGYTF.

The rearrangement joins TRBV29-1 to TRBJ2-3, with D possibly being TRBD2 (6 bases). The length of the CDR3 is 13 residues. Germline CDR1 reads SQVTM; CDR2 reads ANQGSEA. Trimming shortened V by 6 bases and J by 3 bases, and 13 bases separated the two germline ends. CDR3 sequence: CSVGDGGTDTQYF. The DNA of the CDR3 is TGCAGCGTCGGGGATGGGGGGACAGATACGCAGTATTTT.

CDR3 protein: CASSQDGGGLAAYNEQFF. The CDR3, as DNA: TGCGCCAGCAGCCAAGATGGTGGAGGACTAGCGGCGTACAATGAGCAGTTCTTC. This chain uses TRBV4-1 with TRBJ2-1; 10 nucleotides align to TRBD2. The V segment lost 0 bases and the J segment 4 bases; nucleotides outside the gene matches: 9. This CDR3 comprises 18 residues. Germline V gene data show CDR1 as MGHRA and CDR2 as YSYEKL.

This clonotype has only a few counts. This chain connects TRBV5-1 to TRBJ1-4; unclear D gene. Deletions cut 7 bases from V and 5 bases from J, with 12 bases between. CDR3 length: 13 amino acids. CDR1 is SGHRS, CDR2 YFSETQ, per germline. In DNA, the CDR3 is TGCGCCAGCTCGACCGCAGGAAATGAAAAACTGTTTTTT. Translated: CASSTAGNEKLFF.

This clonotype was counted only a few times. The chain recombines TRBV28 with TRBJ1-6; D not resolved. CDR1 and CDR2 from the germline V gene are MDHEN and SYDVKM. The CDR3 is 19 amino acids. The ends were cut back, 6 bases at V and 9 bases at J, with 30 bases in the middle. CDR3 region: CASSRPGPGLSLPVSPLHF. In DNA form, the CDR3 reads TGTGCCAGCAGCCGACCGGGCCCTGGCCTTTCACTGCCGGTTTCACCCCTCCACTTT.

This clonotype occurred a few times. V and J are TRBV6-4 and TRBJ1-1, with D perhaps TRBD1 (5 bases). Trimming left V 6 bases short and J 3 bases short, with 17 bases between. The germline gives CDR1 MRHNA, CDR2 SNTAGT. The CDR3 spans 15 residues. Written as DNA, the CDR3 is TGTGCCAGCAGCCCCAGCCGGGGCGGAGACACTGAAGCTTTCTTT. Its protein is CASSPSRGGDTEAFF.

The rearrangement joins TRBV9 to TRBJ1-1, with TRBD1 matching 11 bases. Unmatched junction bases numbered 2, after V lost 3 bases and J lost 4 bases. Germline V CDR1 and CDR2: SGDLS, YYNGEE. There are 14 residues in the CDR3. The CDR3 DNA is TGTGCCAGCAGCGGGACAGGGGGCTTCACTGAAGCTTTCTTT. This translates into CASSGTGGFTEAFF.

There are a few counts of this clonotype. J is TRBJ2-7 and V is TRBV5-1; 8 bases align to TRBD2. This CDR3 has 15 amino acids. Germline CDR1 reads SGHRS; CDR2 reads YFSETQ. After removal of 0 bases from V and 7 bases from J, the junction contained 9 bases not matched to a gene. The CDR3 region is CASSLAPAGDQEQYF. CDR3 nucleotide sequence: TGCGCCAGCAGCTTGGCCCCAGCGGGAGATCAGGAGCAGTACTTC.

This clonotype turned up a few times. The J gene is TRBJ1-2, the V gene TRBV7-2; D perhaps matches TRBD1 (6 bases). The CDR3 runs 16 residues. Deletions cut 0 bases from V and 2 bases from J, with 13 bases between. Germline lookup yields CDR1 SGHTA and CDR2 FQGNSA. CDR3 coding DNA: TGTGCCAGCAGCTTAGCGACAGGCAGGGGAAACTATGGCTACACCTTC. This encodes CASSLATGRGNYGYTF.